A single sample is the source of the 26 T cell receptor beta chains below, sequenced in a study of blood T cell repertoires in COVID-19. The table came from immunoSEQ multiplex PCR; TCRdb's copy has only in-frame clones and leaves some out. The sample lists around 58,000 clones; 90% to 95% were seen once. The sample taken for sequencing was peripheral blood. The receptors were sampled from a woman aged 60 to 75 with active or convalescent COVID-19.

The rearrangement links TRBV11-1 to TRBJ1-2; D not certain. This CDR3 region has 12 residues. Germline CDR1 is SGHAT and CDR2 is FQDESV (reference sequence). The V and J ends lost 6 bases and 4 bases respectively, with 9 bases between them. CDR3 in DNA: TGTGCCAGCAGAAGAGATGGCTATGGCTACACCTTC. It specifies CASRRDGYGYTF.

This chain joins TRBV5-4 and TRBJ1-1; D is ambiguous. The germline V gene encodes CDR1 SGHNT and CDR2 YYREEE (reference sequence). V dropped 5 bases and J dropped 4 bases, with 12 bases sitting between them. The CDR3 totals 13 residues. The CDR3, as DNA: TGTGCCAGCAGGCCCCCGAGCGGCACTGAAGCTTTCTTT. Residues: CASRPPSGTEAFF.

The chain is built from TRBV20-1 and TRBJ1-2, with 10 bases lining up with TRBD1. This CDR3 comprises 15 residues. After removal of 3 bases from V and 5 bases from J, the junction contained 9 bases not matched to a gene. Per the germline V gene, CDR1 is DFQATT and CDR2 is SNEGSKA (reference sequence). CDR3 DNA sequence: TGCAGTGCTAGTAAGGGGACAGGGGAAAGGTATGGCTACACCTTC. It codes for CSASKGTGERYGYTF.

V usage is TRBV27 and J usage is TRBJ1-4; 9 bases are shared with TRBD1. J gave up 6 bases and V 5 bases, and 7 bases lay outside the gene matches. The CDR3 extends over 15 amino acids. From germline, CDR1 is MNHEY and CDR2 SMNVEV (reference sequence). The CDR3 is CASSIMTGGYEKLFF. CDR3 in DNA: TGTGCCAGCAGTATAATGACAGGGGGATATGAAAAACTGTTTTTT.

This chain uses TRBV28 with TRBJ2-1; D is undetermined. V gave up 6 bases and J gave up 0 bases, with 12 bases separating them. This CDR3 contains 15 residues. Germline V gene sequence: CDR1 MDHEN, CDR2 SYDVKM. In nucleotides, the CDR3 is TGTGCCAGCAGCCAAACACAATTCTCCTACAATGAGCAGTTCTTC. It specifies CASSQTQFSYNEQFF.

In this sample, this clone turned up a few times. V gene TRBV15 combines with J gene TRBJ1-1; no reliable D call. V lost 0 bases and J lost 0, with 17 bases in between. Germline lookup yields CDR1 LNHNV and CDR2 YYDKDF (reference sequence). This CDR3 has 18 amino acids. The CDR3 nucleotides read TGTGCCACCAGCAGAGATTTACCGCCCAAGAGGATGAACACTGAAGCTTTCTTT. Residues: CATSRDLPPKRMNTEAFF.

The gene calls are TRBV4-2 and TRBJ2-7; 11 nucleotides match TRBD2. The J segment lost 2 bases and the V segment lost 4 bases, leaving 4 bases of the junction unmatched. There are 15 residues in the CDR3. Germline V gene lookup returns CDR1 LGHNA and CDR2 YNFKEQ. CDR3 loop: CASSPVAGGAYEQYF. The CDR3 coding sequence is TGTGCCAGCAGCCCTGTAGCGGGAGGGGCCTACGAGCAGTACTTC.

The V and J genes are TRBV5-1 and TRBJ2-3, with TRBD2 matching over 11 bases. Germline CDR1 SGHRS, CDR2 YFSETQ. V shed 1 base and J 6 bases; nucleotides not matched to a gene: 7. The CDR3 sequence is 16 residues long. The CDR3 region is CASSLSSSGGQDTQYF. In DNA form, the CDR3 reads TGCGCCAGCAGCTTGTCCTCTAGCGGGGGGCAGGATACGCAGTATTTT.

The sample holds one count of this clone. V gene TRBV9 combines with J gene TRBJ2-4; the match to TRBD2 covers 12 bases. The trim removed 2 bases at V and 0 bases at J, leaving 3 bases unmatched. CDR3 length: 17 amino acids. Germline V lookup: CDR1 SGDLS, CDR2 YYNGEE. The CDR3: CASSVRTSGVAKNIQYF. CDR3 bases: TGTGCCAGCAGCGTGAGGACTAGCGGGGTAGCCAAAAACATTCAGTACTTC.

This sequence joins TRBV6-1 and TRBJ2-1, with 13 bases fitting TRBD2. V lost 4 bases and J lost 6; bases outside the gene matches: 6. Per the germline V gene, CDR1 is MNHNS and CDR2 is SASEGT. CDR3 length equals 16 residues. The CDR3 DNA reads as TGTGCCAGCAGTGCCTCGACTAGCGGGGGGTCCAATGAGCAGTTCTTC. This encodes CASSASTSGGSNEQFF.

The rearrangement links TRBV15 to TRBJ1-5; possibly TRBD1 for D (6 bases). The CDR3 consists of 16 residues. Per the germline V gene, CDR1 is LNHNV and CDR2 is YYDKDF (reference sequence). Deletions cut 5 bases from V and 2 bases from J, with 16 bases between. In DNA form, the CDR3 reads TGTGCCACCAGCGGCAGGGGAGTAGAAGGCAATCAGCCCCAGCATTTT. It is translated as CATSGRGVEGNQPQHF.

J is TRBJ1-3 and V is TRBV28; 8 nucleotides match TRBD1. CDR1 MDHEN and CDR2 SYDVKM come from the germline V gene. The CDR3 totals 16 residues. Unmatched junction bases numbered 11, after V lost 6 bases and J lost 4 bases. The CDR3 sequence is CASRTATGATGNTIYF. DNA of the CDR3: TGTGCCAGCAGAACGGCGACAGGGGCAACCGGAAACACCATATATTTT. Together with reference TRBV28 and TRBJ1-3, the CDR3 gives the full variable domain: DVKVTQSSRYLVKRTGEKVFLECVQDMDHENMFWYRQDPGLGLRLIYFSYDVKMKEKGDIPEGYSVSREKKERFSLILESASTNQTSMYLCASRTATGATGNTIYFGEGSWLTVV.

This clone was detected a few times. J is TRBJ1-6 and V is TRBV5-1, with D possibly matching TRBD1 (6 bases). This CDR3 has 15 residues. V gave up 0 bases and J gave up 11 bases, with 15 bases separating them. Germline V gene lookup returns CDR1 SGHRS and CDR2 YFSETQ. The chain's CDR3 is CASSLAGGPSTPLHF. The CDR3 nucleotides read TGCGCCAGCAGCTTGGCGGGGGGCCCCTCTACACCCCTCCACTTT.

The chain employs TRBV6-5 and TRBJ2-1; possible D gene TRBD1, 6 bases. The V gene lost 4 bases and the J gene lost 7 bases, with 17 bases spanning the gap. This CDR3 region has 15 residues. Per germline, CDR1 MNHEY and CDR2 SVGAGI. In DNA form, the CDR3 reads TGTGCCAGCAGTTCCGGGACACTTCAAGGGAATGAGCAGTTCTTC. This sequence encodes CASSSGTLQGNEQFF.

This clone showed up just a few times. CDR3 coding DNA: TGTGCCAGCAGTTCGCCGGGAGATTCTGGAAACACCATATATTTT. Residues: CASSSPGDSGNTIYF. The rearrangement joins TRBV28 to TRBJ1-3, with D hard to call. V dropped 4 bases and J dropped 1 base, with 11 bases sitting between them. This CDR3 is 15 amino acids long. From germline, CDR1 is MDHEN and CDR2 SYDVKM.

V gene TRBV24-1 combines with J gene TRBJ2-1; weak D call: TRBD2 (5 bases). V lost 3 bases and J 8 bases, leaving 16 bases between the germline ends. Germline-derived CDR1 and CDR2 are KGHDR and SFDVKD. The CDR3 length is 15 residues. The CDR3 here is CATSDPGGLADEQFF. CDR3 DNA: TGTGCCACCAGTGATCCTGGTGGGCTAGCCGATGAGCAGTTCTTC.

The chain carries TRBV12-5 and TRBJ1-1, with TRBD1 as a possible D gene (5 bases). Between the trimmed V and J ends, which lost 5 bases and 5 bases, there was a span of 15 bases. Looked up from germline, CDR1 is LGHNT and CDR2 is FRNRAP. The CDR3 length is 14 residues. The CDR3 nucleotides read TGTGCTAGTGGTCCCCCGGGGGGGGGAACTGAAGCTTTCTTT. Translation: CASGPPGGGTEAFF.

The CDR3 reads CASSPPEGYTGELFF. CDR3 in DNA: TGTGCCAGCTCACCACCGGAGGGGTACACCGGGGAGCTGTTTTTT. This chain links TRBV18 with TRBJ2-2; D is possibly TRBD2 (6 bases). Trimming removed 0 bases at V and 3 bases at J, with 8 bases between. This CDR3 contains 15 residues. Germline V gene sequence: CDR1 KGHSH, CDR2 LQKENI.

The V and J genes are TRBV12-3 or TRBV12-4 and TRBJ2-6, with D hard to call. This CDR3 comprises 13 residues. V was cut by 6 bases and J by 4 bases, with 7 bases left in between. The CDR3 region is CASRASGANVLTF. As DNA, the CDR3 is TGTGCCAGCAGAGCCTCCGGGGCCAACGTCCTGACTTTC.

V usage is TRBV28 and J usage is TRBJ2-5; TRBD1 matches 8 bases. This CDR3 has 15 amino acids. Unmatched junction bases numbered 9, after V lost 5 bases and J lost 4 bases. Looked up from germline, CDR1 is MDHEN and CDR2 is SYDVKM. The CDR3 coding sequence is TGTGCCAGCAGTGTTGGACAGGGAGGCTTAGAGACCCAGTACTTC. Its translation is CASSVGQGGLETQYF.

This chain connects TRBV11-2 to TRBJ2-7; D call uncertain. Germline assignment: CDR1 SGHAT and CDR2 FQNNGV. V lost 2 bases and J 4 bases, leaving 3 bases between the germline ends. The CDR3 sequence is 11 residues long. The CDR3 nucleotides are TGTGCCAGCAGCTTAATATACGAGCAGTACTTC. Its translation is CASSLIYEQYF.

CDR3 DNA sequence: TGTGCCAGCAGCCCACGAGGCGGCACTGAAGCTTTCTTT. Translated: CASSPRGGTEAFF. The chain is built from TRBV7-8 and TRBJ1-1, with D uncertain. The germline V gene encodes CDR1 SGHVS and CDR2 FQNEAQ. CDR3 length equals 13 residues. V was clipped by 5 bases and J by 4 bases, with 11 bases between them.

The CDR3 loop is CASSHLQGFKETQYF. The CDR3 nucleotides read TGTGCCAGCAGCCACCTTCAGGGTTTCAAAGAGACCCAGTACTTC. The V gene is TRBV14, the J gene TRBJ2-5; TRBD1 is a possible D gene (5 bases). Deletions cut 3 bases from V and 3 bases from J, with 14 bases between. The CDR3 totals 15 residues. Germline V gene data show CDR1 as SGHDN and CDR2 as FVKESK. Using reference TRBV14 and TRBJ2-5 for the parts outside the CDR3, the full variable domain is EAGVTQFPSHSVIEKGQTVTLRCDPISGHDNLYWYRRVMGKEIKFLLHFVKESKQDESGMPNNRFLAERTGGTYSTLKVQPAELEDSGVYFCASSHLQGFKETQYFGPGTRLLVL.

The chain combines TRBV4-3 with TRBJ2-7; D ambiguous. V lost 4 bases and J lost 0, with 16 bases in between. The CDR3 has 16 amino acids. Per germline, CDR1 LGHNA and CDR2 YSLEER. The CDR3: CASSREATPLSYEQYF. The DNA for the CDR3 is TGCGCCAGCAGCCGAGAGGCGACACCTCTCTCCTACGAGCAGTACTTC.

This clone was detected many times. The genes are TRBV15 and TRBJ1-1; D might be TRBD1 (5 bases). V was clipped by 0 bases and J by 11 bases, with 10 bases between them. Germline V CDR1 and CDR2: LNHNV, YYDKDF (reference sequence). This CDR3 is 12 amino acids long. CDR3 sequence reads: CATSRDRGHAFF. The DNA for the CDR3 is TGTGCCACCAGCAGAGATCGTGGACACGCTTTCTTT.

V and J are TRBV7-9 and TRBJ1-5, with D tentatively TRBD1 (6 bases). Trimming left V 1 base short and J 2 bases short, with 12 bases between. The germline gives CDR1 SEHNR, CDR2 FQNEAQ (reference sequence). The CDR3 runs 16 residues. For the CDR3, the DNA is TGTGCCAGCAGCTTAGGGGGGGGCGACGGCAATCAGCCCCAGCATTTT. It translates to CASSLGGGDGNQPQHF.